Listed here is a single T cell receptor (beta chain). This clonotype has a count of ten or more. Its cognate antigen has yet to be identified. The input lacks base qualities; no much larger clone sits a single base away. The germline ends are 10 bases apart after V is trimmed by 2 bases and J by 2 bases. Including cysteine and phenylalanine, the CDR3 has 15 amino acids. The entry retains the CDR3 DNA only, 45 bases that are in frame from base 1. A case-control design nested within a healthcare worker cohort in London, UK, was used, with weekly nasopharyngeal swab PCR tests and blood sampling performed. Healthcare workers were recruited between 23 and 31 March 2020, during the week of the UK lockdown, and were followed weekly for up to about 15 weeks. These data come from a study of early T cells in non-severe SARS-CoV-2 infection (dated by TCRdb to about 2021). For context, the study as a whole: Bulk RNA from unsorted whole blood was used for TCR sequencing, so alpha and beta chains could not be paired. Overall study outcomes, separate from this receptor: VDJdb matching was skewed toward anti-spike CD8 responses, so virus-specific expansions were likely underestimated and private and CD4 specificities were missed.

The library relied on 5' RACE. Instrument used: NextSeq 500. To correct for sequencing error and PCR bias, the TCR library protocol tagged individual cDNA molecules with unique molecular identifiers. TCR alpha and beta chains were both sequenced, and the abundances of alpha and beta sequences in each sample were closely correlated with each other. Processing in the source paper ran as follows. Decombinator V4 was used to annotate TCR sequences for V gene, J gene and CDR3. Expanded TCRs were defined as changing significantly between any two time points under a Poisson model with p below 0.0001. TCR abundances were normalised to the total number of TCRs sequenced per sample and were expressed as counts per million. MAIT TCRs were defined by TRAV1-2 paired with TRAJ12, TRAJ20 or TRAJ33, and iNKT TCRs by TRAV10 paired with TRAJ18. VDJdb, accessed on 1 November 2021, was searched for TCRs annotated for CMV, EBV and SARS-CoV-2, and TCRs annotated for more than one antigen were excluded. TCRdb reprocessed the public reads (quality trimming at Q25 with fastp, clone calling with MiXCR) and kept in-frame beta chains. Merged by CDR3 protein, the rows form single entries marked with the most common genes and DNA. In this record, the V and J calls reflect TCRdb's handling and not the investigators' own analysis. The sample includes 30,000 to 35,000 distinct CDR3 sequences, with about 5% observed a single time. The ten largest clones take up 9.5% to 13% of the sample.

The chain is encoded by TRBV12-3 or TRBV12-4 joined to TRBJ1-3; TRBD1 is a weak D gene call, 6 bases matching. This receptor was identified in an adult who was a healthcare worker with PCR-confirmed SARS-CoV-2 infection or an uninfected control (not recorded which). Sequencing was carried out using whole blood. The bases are TGTGCCAGCAGTTTATACGGGGGCACTGGAAACACCATATATTTT. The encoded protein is CASSLYGGTGNTIYF.